The entry that follows covers one T cell receptor (beta chain) sequence. CDR1 and CDR2 (germline): SGHRS, YFSETQ. The CDR3 runs to 14 residues. The junction had 4 bases not matched to a gene; V was cut back by 4 bases and J by 1 base. The sample comes from a study of cytomegalovirus exposure and HLA in healthy donors. A multiplex PCR was run with 60 Vbeta primers and 13 Jbeta primers. The assay was immunoSEQ multiplex PCR, and TCRdb's table has in-frame clones only and misses some. The sample carries some 95,000 clones, less than 70% recorded once. Sequencing was performed on PBMCs. This clonotype was sampled from a female donor in good health and CMV-seronegative. This chain joins TRBV5-1 and TRBJ1-1; TRBD1 aligns across 7 bases. CDR3 residues: CASSKDRPNTEAFF. The CDR3 DNA reads TGCGCCAGCAGCAAGGACAGGCCGAACACTGAAGCTTTCTTT.